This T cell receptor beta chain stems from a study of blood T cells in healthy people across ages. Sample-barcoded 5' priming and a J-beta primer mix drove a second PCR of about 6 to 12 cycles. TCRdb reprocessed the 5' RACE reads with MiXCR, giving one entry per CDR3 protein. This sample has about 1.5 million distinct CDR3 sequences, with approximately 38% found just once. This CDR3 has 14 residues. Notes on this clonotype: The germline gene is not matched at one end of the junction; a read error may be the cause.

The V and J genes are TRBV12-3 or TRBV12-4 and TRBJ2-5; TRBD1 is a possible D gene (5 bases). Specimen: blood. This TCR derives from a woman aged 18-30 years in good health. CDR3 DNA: TGTGCCAGCAGCCCCCGGGCTATGGGGCAGACCCAGAACTTC. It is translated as CASSPRAMGQTQNF.